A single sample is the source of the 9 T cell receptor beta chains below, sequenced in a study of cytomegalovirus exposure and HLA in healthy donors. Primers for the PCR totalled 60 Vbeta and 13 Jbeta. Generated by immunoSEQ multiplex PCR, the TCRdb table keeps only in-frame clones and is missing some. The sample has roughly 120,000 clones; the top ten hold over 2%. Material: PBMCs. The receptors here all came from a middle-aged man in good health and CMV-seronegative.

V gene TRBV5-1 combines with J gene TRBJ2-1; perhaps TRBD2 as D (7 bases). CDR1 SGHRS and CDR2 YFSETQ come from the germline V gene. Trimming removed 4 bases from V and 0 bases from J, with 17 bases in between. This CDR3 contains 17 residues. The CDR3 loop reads CASSPSGKGGSYNEQFF. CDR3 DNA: TGCGCCAGCAGCCCCAGCGGGAAGGGGGGCTCCTACAATGAGCAGTTCTTC. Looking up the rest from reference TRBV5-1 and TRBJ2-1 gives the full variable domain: KAGVTQTPRYLIKTRGQQVTLSCSPISGHRSVSWYQQTPGQGLQFLFEYFSETQRNKGNFPGRFSGRQFSNSRSEMNVSTLELGDSALYLCASSPSGKGGSYNEQFFGPGTRLTVL.

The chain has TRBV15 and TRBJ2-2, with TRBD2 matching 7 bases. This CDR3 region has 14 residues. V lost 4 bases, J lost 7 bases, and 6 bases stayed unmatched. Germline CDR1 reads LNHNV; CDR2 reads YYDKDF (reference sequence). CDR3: CATSTGRMFGELFF. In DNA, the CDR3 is TGTGCCACCAGCACCGGGAGGATGTTCGGGGAGCTGTTTTTT. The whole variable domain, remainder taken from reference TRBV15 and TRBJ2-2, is DAMVIQNPRYQVTQFGKPVTLSCSQTLNHNVMYWYQQKSSQAPKLLFHYYDKDFNNEADTPDNFQSRRPNTSFCFLDIRSPGLGDTAMYLCATSTGRMFGELFFGEGSRLTVL.

CDR3 in DNA: TGTGCCAGCAGTGTTGCGGCTAGCGCGAACTACGAGCAGTACTTC. This codes for CASSVAASANYEQYF. The J gene is TRBJ2-7, the V gene TRBV2; the D gene is possibly TRBD2 (6 bases). V lost 4 bases, J lost 3 bases, and 16 bases lay in between. From germline, CDR1 is SNHLY and CDR2 FYNNEI. The length of the CDR3 is 15 residues.

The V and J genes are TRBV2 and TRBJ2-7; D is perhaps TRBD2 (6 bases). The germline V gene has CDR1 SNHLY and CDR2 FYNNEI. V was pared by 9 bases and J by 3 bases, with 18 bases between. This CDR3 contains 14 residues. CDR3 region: CARSSHGGYYEQYF. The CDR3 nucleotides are TGTGCCAGGAGCTCCCACGGAGGGTACTACGAGCAGTACTTC. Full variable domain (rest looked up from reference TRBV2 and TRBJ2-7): EPEVTQTPSHQVTQMGQEVILRCVPISNHLYFYWYRQILGQKVEFLVSFYNNEISEKSEIFDDQFSVERPDGSNFTLKIRSTKLEDSAMYFCARSSHGGYYEQYFGPGTRLTVT.

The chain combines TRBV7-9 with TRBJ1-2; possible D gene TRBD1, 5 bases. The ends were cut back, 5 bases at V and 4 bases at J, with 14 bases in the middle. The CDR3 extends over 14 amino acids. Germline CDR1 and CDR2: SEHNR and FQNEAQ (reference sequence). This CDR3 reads CASSPGRGLYGYTF. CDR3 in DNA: TGTGCCAGCAGCCCCGGGAGGGGCCTCTATGGCTACACCTTC.

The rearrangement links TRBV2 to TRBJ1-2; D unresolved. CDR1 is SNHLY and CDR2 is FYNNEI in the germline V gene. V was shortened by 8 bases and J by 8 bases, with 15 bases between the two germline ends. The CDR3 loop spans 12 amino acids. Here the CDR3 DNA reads TGTGCCAGCCAGTCCGGGTACGGGGGCTACACCTTC. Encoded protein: CASQSGYGGYTF.

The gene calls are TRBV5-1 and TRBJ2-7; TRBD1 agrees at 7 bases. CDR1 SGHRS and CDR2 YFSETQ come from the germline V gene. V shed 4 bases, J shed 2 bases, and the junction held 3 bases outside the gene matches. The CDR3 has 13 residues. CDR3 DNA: TGCGCCAGCAGCCCCCAGGGGGCCTACGAGCAGTACTTC. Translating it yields CASSPQGAYEQYF.

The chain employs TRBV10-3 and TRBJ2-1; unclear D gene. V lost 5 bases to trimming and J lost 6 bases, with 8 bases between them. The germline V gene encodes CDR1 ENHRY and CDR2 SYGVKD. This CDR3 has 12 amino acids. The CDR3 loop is CAISTLGNEQFF. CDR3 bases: TGTGCCATCAGTACCCTCGGCAATGAGCAGTTCTTC.

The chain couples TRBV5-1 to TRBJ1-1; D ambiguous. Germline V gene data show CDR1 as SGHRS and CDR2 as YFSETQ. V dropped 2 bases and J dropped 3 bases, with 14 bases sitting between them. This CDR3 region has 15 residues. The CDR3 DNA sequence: TGCGCCAGCAGCTTATTGGTAGGTGGGCACACTGAAGCTTTCTTT. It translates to CASSLLVGGHTEAFF. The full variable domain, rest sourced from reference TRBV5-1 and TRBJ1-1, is KAGVTQTPRYLIKTRGQQVTLSCSPISGHRSVSWYQQTPGQGLQFLFEYFSETQRNKGNFPGRFSGRQFSNSRSEMNVSTLELGDSALYLCASSLLVGGHTEAFFGQGTRLTVV.